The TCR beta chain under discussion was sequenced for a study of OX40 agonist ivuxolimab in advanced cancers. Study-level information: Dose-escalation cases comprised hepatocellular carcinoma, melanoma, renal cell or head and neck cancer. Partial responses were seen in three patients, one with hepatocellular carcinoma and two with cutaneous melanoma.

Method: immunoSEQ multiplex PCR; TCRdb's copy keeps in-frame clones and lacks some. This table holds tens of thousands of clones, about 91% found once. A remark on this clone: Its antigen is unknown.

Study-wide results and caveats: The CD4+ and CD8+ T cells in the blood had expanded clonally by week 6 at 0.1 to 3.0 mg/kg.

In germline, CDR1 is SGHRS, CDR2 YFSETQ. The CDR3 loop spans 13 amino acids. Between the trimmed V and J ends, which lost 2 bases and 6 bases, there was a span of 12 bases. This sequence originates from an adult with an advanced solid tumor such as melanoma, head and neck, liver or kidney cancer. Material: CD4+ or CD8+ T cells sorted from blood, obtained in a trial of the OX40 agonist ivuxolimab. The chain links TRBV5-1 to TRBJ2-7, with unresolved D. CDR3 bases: TGCGCCAGCAGCTTTGTGCCCTCGAGCGAGCAGTACTTC. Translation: CASSFVPSSEQYF. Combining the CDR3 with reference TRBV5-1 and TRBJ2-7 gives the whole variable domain KAGVTQTPRYLIKTRGQQVTLSCSPISGHRSVSWYQQTPGQGLQFLFEYFSETQRNKGNFPGRFSGRQFSNSRSEMNVSTLELGDSALYLCASSFVPSSEQYFGPGTRLTVT.